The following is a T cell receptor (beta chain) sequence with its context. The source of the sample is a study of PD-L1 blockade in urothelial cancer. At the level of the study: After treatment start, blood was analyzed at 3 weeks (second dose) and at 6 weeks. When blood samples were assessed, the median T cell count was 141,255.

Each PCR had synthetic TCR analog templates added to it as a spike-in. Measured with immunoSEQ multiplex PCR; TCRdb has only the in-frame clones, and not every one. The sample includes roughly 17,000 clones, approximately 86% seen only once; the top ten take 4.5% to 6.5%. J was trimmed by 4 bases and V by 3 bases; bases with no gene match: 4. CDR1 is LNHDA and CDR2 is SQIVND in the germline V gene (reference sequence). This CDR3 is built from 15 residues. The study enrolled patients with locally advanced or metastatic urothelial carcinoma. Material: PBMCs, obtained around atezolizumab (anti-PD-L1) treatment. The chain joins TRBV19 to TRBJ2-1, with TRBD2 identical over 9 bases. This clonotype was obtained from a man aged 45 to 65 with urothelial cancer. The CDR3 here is CASSITLAGYNEQFF. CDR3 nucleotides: TGTGCCAGTAGTATCACTCTAGCGGGGTACAATGAGCAGTTCTTC.